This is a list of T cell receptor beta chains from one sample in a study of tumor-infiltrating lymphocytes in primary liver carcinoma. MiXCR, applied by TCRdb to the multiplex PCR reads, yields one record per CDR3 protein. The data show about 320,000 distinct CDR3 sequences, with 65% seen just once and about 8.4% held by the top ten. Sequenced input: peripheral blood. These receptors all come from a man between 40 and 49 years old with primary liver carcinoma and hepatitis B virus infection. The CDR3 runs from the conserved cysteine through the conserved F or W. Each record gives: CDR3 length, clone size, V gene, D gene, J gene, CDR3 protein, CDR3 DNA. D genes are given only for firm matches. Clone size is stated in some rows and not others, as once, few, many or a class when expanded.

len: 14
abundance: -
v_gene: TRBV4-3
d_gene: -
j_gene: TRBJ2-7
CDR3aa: CASSRMTGGYELYF
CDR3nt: TGCGCCAGCAGCCGGATGACGGGGGGCTACGAGTTGTACTTC

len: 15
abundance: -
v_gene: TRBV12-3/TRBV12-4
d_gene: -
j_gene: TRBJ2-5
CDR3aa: CAISHLLRSGETQYF
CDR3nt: TGTGCCATCAGTCACCTACTACGCTCAGGGGAGACCCAATACTTC

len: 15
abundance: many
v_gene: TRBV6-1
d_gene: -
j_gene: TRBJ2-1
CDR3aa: CASSENQRAYNEQFF
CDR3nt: TGTGCCAGCAGTGAAAACCAGCGGGCCTACAATGAGCAGTTCTTC

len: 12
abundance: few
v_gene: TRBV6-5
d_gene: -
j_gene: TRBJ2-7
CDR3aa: CASRGGPDEQYF
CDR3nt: TGTGCCAGCAGGGGCGGCCCTGACGAGCAGTACTTC

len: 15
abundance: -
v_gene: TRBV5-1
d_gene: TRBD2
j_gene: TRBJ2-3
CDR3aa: CASSSSGANTDTQYF
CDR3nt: TGCGCCAGCAGCTCTAGCGGGGCCAACACAGATACGCAGTATTTT

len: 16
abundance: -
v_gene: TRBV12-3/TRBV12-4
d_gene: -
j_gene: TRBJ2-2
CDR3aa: CASSLPSGLGTGELFF
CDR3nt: TGCGCCAGCAGTTTACCGTCAGGGCTGGGGACCGGGGAGCTGTTTTTT

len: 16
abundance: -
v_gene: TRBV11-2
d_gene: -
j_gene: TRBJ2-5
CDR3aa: CASSPFAAGGEETQCF
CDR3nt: TGTGCCAGCAGCCCCTTTGCAGCGGGTGGAGAGGAGACCCAGTGCTTC

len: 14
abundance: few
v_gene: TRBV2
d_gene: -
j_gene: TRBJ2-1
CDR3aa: CASSAGTYYNEQFF
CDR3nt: TGTGCCAGCAGTGCCGGGACATACTACAATGAGCAGTTCTTC

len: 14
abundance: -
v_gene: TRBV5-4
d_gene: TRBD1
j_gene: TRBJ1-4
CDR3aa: CASSPLPGTGTSGF
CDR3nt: TGTGCTAGCAGCCCACTACCCGGGACAGGAACGTCTGGATTT

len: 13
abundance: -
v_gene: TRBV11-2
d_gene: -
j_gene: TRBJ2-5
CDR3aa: CASSETRAETQYF
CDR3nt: TGTGCCAGCAGCGAAACAAGGGCAGAGACCCAGTATTTC

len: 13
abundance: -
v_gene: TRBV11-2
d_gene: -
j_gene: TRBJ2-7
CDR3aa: CAGSCGASYEQYF
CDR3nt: TGTGCCGGCAGCTGCGGGGCCTCCTACGAGCAGTACTTC